The text below deals with one T cell receptor (beta chain). TCRdb recomputed calls from the RACE reads with MiXCR, one row per CDR3 protein. The table records fewer than 150,000 distinct CDR3 sequences, about an eighth of them present only once. V was pared by 0 bases and J by 4 bases, with 16 bases between. Germline V lookup: CDR1 SGHTS, CDR2 YDEGEE. The CDR3 extends over 16 amino acids. These data come from a study of human T cells and chemical hapten exposure. This sample's time point: patch test 1, 2 weeks after DPC sensitization. The sample's treatment: therapeutic diphenylcyclopropenone sensitization with weekly scalp DPC. Researchers extracted total RNA from unfractionated whole blood.

The sequence came from a man aged 18 to 29 with alopecia areata. Some clones in this sample may be carry-over from other donors' samples. The sequencing here drew on whole blood, taken in connection with sensitization to the hapten diphenylcyclopropenone (DPC). This chain uses TRBV5-8 with TRBJ1-1, with D possibly matching TRBD1 (6 bases). The chain's CDR3 is CASSLATGIIGTEAFF. The DNA of the CDR3 is TGTGCCAGCAGCTTGGCCACAGGGATCATCGGCACTGAAGCTTTCTTT.